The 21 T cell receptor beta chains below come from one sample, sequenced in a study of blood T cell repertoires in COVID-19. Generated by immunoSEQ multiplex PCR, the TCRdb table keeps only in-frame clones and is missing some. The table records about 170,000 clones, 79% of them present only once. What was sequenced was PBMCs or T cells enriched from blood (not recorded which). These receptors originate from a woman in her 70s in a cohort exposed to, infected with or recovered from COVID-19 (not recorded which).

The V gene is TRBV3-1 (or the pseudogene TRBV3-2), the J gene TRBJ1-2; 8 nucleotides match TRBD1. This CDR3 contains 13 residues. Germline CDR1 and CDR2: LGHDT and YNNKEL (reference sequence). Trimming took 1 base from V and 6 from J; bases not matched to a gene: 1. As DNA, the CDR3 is TGTGCCAGCAGCCAAGGACAGGGGAATGGCTACACCTTC. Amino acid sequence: CASSQGQGNGYTF.

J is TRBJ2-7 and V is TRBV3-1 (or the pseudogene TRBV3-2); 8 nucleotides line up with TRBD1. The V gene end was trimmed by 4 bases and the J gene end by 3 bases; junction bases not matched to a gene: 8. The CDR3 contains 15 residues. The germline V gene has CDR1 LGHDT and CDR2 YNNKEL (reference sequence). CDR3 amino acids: CASSRPGQAIYEQYF. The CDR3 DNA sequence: TGTGCCAGCAGCCGCCCGGGACAGGCGATCTACGAGCAGTACTTC.

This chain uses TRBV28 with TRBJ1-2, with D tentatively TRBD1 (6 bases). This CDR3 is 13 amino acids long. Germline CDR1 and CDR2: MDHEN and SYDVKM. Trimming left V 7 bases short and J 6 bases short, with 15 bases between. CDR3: CASTQQYRDGYTF. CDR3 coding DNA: TGTGCCAGCACCCAACAATACAGGGATGGCTACACCTTC.

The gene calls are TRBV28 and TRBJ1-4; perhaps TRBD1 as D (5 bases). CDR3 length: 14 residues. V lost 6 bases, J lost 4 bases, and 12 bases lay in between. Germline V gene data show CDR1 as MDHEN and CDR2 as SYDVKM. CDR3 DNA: TGTGCCAGCAGCCCCACAGGTTATAATGAAAAACTGTTTTTT. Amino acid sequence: CASSPTGYNEKLFF.

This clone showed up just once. CDR3 bases: TGTGCCAGCAGTTTGGTAGGACAGACCTACGAGCAGTACTTC. This codes for CASSLVGQTYEQYF. J is TRBJ2-7 and V is TRBV7-8; D might be TRBD1 (6 bases). CDR3 length equals 14 residues. Germline-derived CDR1 and CDR2 are SGHVS and FQNEAQ. The ends were cut back, 6 bases at V and 2 bases at J, with 14 bases in the middle.

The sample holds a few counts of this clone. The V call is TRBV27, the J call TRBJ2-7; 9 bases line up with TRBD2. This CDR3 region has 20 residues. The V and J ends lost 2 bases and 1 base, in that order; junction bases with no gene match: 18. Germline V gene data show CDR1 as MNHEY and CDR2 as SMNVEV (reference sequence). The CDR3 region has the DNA TGTGCCAGCAGTTTAGTTCGTAGCCTAGCGGGACGAGGGAAATCCTACGAGCAGTACTTC. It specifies CASSLVRSLAGRGKSYEQYF.

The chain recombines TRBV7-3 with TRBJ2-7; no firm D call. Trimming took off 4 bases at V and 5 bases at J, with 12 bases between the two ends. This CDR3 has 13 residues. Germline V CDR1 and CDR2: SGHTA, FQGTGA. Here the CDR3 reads CASSSPGRDEQYF. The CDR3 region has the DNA TGTGCCAGCAGCTCTCCCGGTAGAGACGAGCAGTACTTC.

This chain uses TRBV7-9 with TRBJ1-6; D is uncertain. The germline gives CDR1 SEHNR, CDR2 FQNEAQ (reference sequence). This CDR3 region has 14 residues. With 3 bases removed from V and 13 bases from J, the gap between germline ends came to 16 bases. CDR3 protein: CASSFNNLASPLHF. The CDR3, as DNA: TGTGCCAGCAGCTTCAATAACCTGGCTTCTCCCCTCCACTTT.

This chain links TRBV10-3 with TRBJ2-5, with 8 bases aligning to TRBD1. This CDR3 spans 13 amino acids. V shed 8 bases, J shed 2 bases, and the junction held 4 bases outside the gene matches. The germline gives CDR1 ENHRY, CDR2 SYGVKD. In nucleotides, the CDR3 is TGTGCCATCGGACAGGGCGGACAAGAGACCCAGTACTTC. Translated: CAIGQGGQETQYF.

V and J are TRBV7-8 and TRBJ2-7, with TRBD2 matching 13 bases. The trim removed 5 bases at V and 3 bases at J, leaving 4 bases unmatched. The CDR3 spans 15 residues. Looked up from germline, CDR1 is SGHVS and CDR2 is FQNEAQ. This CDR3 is CASSPGLAGDYEQYF. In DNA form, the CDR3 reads TGTGCCAGCAGCCCCGGACTAGCGGGAGACTACGAGCAGTACTTC.

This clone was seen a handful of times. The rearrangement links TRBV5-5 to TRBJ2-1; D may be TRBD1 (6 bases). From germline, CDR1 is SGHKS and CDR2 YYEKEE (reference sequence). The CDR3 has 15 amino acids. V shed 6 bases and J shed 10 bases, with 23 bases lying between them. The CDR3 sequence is CASTSGTDHGGEQFF. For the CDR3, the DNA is TGTGCCAGCACCTCGGGGACGGATCATGGGGGCGAGCAGTTCTTC.

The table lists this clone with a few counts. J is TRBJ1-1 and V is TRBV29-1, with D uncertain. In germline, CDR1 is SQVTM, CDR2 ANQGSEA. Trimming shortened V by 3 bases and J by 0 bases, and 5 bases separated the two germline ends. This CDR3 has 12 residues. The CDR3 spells CSVDELNTEAFF. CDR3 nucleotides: TGCAGCGTTGACGAGTTGAACACTGAAGCTTTCTTT.

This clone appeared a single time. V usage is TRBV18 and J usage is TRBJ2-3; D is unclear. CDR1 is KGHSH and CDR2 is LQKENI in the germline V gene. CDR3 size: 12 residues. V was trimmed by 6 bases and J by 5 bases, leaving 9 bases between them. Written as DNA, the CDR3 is TGTGCCAGCTCCGACAACAGAGATACGCAGTATTTT. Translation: CASSDNRDTQYF.

The CDR3 loop reads CASSAGDTQYF. For the CDR3, the DNA is TGTGCCAGCAGCGCCGGGGATACGCAGTATTTT. The chain links TRBV7-3 to TRBJ2-3; D gene unclear. CDR1 and CDR2 from the germline V gene are SGHTA and FQGTGA. The CDR3 totals 11 residues. V lost 5 bases and J lost 6, with 6 bases in between.

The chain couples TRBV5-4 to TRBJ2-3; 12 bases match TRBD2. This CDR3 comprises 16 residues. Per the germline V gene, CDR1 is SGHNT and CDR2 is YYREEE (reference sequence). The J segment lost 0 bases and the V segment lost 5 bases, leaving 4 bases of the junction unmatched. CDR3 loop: CASRPGTSGSTDTQYF. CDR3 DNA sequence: TGTGCCAGCAGACCCGGGACTAGCGGGAGCACAGATACGCAGTATTTT.

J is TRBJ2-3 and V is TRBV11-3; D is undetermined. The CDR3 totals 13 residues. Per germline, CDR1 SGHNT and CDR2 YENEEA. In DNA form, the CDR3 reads TGTGCAACTGGAACAGATCGCACAGATACGCAGTATTTT. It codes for CATGTDRTDTQYF.

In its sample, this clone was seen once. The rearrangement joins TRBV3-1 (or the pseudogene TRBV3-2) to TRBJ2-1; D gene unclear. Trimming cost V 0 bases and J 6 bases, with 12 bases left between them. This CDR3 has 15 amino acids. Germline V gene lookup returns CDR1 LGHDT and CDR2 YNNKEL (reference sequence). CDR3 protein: CASSQERLRGNEQFF. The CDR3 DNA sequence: TGTGCCAGCAGCCAAGAGCGTCTCAGAGGCAATGAGCAGTTCTTC.

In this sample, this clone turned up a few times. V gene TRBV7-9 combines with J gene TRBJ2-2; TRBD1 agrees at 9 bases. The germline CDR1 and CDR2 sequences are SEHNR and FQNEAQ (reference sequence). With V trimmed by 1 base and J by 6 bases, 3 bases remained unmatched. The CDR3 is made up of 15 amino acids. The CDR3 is CASSLGTGVSGELFF. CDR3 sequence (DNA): TGTGCCAGCAGCTTAGGGACAGGGGTTTCCGGGGAGCTGTTTTTT.

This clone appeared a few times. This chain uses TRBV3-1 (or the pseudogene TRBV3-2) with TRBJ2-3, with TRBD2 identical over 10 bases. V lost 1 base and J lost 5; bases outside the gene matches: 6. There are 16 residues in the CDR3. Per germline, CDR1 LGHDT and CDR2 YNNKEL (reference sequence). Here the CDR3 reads CASSQGLAGVRDTQYF. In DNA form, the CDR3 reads TGTGCCAGCAGCCAAGGGCTAGCGGGAGTTAGAGATACGCAGTATTTT.

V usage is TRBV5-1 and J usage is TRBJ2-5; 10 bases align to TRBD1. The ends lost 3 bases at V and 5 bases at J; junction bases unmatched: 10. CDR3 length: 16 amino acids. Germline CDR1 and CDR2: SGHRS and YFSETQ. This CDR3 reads CASSSSGTGAWETQYF. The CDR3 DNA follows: TGCGCCAGCAGCTCGTCCGGGACAGGGGCCTGGGAGACCCAGTACTTC. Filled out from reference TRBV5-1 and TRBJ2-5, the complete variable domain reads KAGVTQTPRYLIKTRGQQVTLSCSPISGHRSVSWYQQTPGQGLQFLFEYFSETQRNKGNFPGRFSGRQFSNSRSEMNVSTLELGDSALYLCASSSSGTGAWETQYFGPGTRLLVL.

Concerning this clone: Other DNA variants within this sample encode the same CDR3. CDR3 amino acids: CASSFGGSNQPQHF. In nucleotides, the CDR3 is TGTGCCAGCAGCTTTGGAGGAAGCAATCAGCCCCAGCATTTT. The chain combines TRBV6-5 with TRBJ1-5; no clear D gene. Germline V lookup: CDR1 MNHEY, CDR2 SVGAGI. Trimming shortened V by 6 bases and J by 1 base, and 10 bases separated the two germline ends. The CDR3 runs 14 residues.